This passage covers 22 T cell receptor beta chains from one sample sequenced in a study of neurological immune-mediated disorders. TCRdb recomputed calls from the 5' RACE reads with MiXCR, one row per CDR3 protein. The table lists fewer than 85,000 distinct CDR3 sequences, 4.3% of them singletons. The time point denotes: longitudinal time-point 3. The sequenced sample consisted of PBMCs. The receptors shown here come from a woman aged 60-75 years with multiple sclerosis.

This clonotype was seen at least ten times. The junction shows a germline mismatch at one end, possibly a read error. This chain connects TRBV6-1 to TRBJ1-2; TRBD1 aligns across 7 bases. Germline CDR1 reads MNHNS; CDR2 reads SASEGT. CDR3 length: 14 amino acids. The CDR3 DNA reads TGTGCCTGCAGGGGGAGGGGCCCCGTCTATGGCTACACCTTC. Translating it yields CACRGRGPVYGYTF.

This clonotype occurred many times. V usage is TRBV14 and J usage is TRBJ2-2; 7 nucleotides agree with TRBD1. CDR3 size: 14 residues. V trimming: 5 bases; J trimming: 4 bases; junction bases outside the gene matches: 4. Germline values: CDR1 SGHDN, CDR2 FVKESK. The DNA of the CDR3 is TGTGCCAGCAGCGAATACAGGGGCACCGGGGAGCTGTTTTTT. This translates into CASSEYRGTGELFF.

There are many counts of this clonotype. The V and J genes are TRBV14 and TRBJ2-5, with TRBD1 matching 8 bases. The CDR3 covers 15 residues. Germline assignment: CDR1 SGHDN and CDR2 FVKESK. V lost 1 base and J lost 4; bases outside the gene matches: 5. The CDR3 DNA is TGTGCCAGCAGCCAAGGGACAGGGTTACGAGAGACCCAGTACTTC. Encoded protein: CASSQGTGLRETQYF.

This clonotype was recorded many times. This sequence joins TRBV3-1 and TRBJ1-2, with D uncertain. Trimming took off 4 bases at V and 7 bases at J, with 10 bases between the two ends. The germline V gene encodes CDR1 LGHDT and CDR2 YNNKEL (reference sequence). The CDR3 has 12 amino acids. CDR3 sequence reads: CASSPEGGGYTF. The CDR3, as DNA: TGTGCCAGCAGCCCGGAAGGAGGTGGCTACACCTTC.

This clonotype was seen at least ten times. The V and J genes are TRBV10-3 and TRBJ1-3; 7 bases are a match to TRBD1. The CDR3 has 14 residues. Germline assignment: CDR1 ENHRY and CDR2 SYGVKD. V was pared by 8 bases and J by 0 bases, with 4 bases of the junction left unmatched. This CDR3 reads CAIQGQNSGNTIYF. Written as DNA, the CDR3 is TGTGCCATCCAGGGACAGAACTCTGGAAACACCATATATTTT.

This clonotype was picked up many times. The V gene is TRBV5-8, the J gene TRBJ2-1; 12 bases match TRBD1. Trimming took 7 bases from V and 6 from J; bases not matched to a gene: 5. The CDR3 covers 14 residues. From germline, CDR1 is SGHTS and CDR2 YDEGEE. In nucleotides, the CDR3 is TGTGCCAGCCGGGACAGGGGGCGCGGCAATGAGCAGTTCTTC. Translated: CASRDRGRGNEQFF. Supplemented by reference TRBV5-8 and TRBJ2-1, the full variable domain reads EAGVTQSPTHLIKTRGQQATLRCSPISGHTSVYWYQQALGLGLQFLLWYDEGEERNRGNFPPRFSGRQFPNYSSELNVNALELEDSALYLCASRDRGRGNEQFFGPGTRLTVL.

This clonotype was recorded at least ten times. The chain employs TRBV20-1 and TRBJ2-1, with D possibly being TRBD1 (6 bases). The germline CDR1 and CDR2 sequences are DFQATT and SNEGSKA (reference sequence). The CDR3 sequence is 15 residues long. Trimming took off 6 bases at V and 0 bases at J, with 15 bases between the two ends. The CDR3 sequence: CSAEQGPSSYNEQFF. The DNA for the CDR3 is TGCAGTGCGGAGCAGGGGCCGAGCTCCTACAATGAGCAGTTCTTC.

This clonotype has ten or more counts. This rearrangement joins TRBV20-1 to TRBJ1-1; 8 nucleotides align to TRBD1. The germline CDR1 and CDR2 sequences are DFQATT and SNEGSKA (reference sequence). V lost 5 bases to trimming and J lost 2 bases; unmatched junction nucleotides: 7. CDR3 size: 14 residues. CDR3 in DNA: TGCAGTGCTCCCGACAGGGGAGGAAACACTGAAGCTTTCTTT. It codes for CSAPDRGGNTEAFF.

In its sample, this clonotype was seen many times. This chain links TRBV29-1 with TRBJ2-1; D remains ambiguous. Per the germline V gene, CDR1 is SQVTM and CDR2 is ANQGSEA. With 3 bases removed from V and 2 bases from J, the gap between germline ends came to 5 bases. CDR3 length equals 12 residues. In DNA, the CDR3 is TGCAGCGTTGATGGCACCTACAATGAGCAGTTCTTC. This translates into CSVDGTYNEQFF.

This clonotype was counted many times. The genes are TRBV29-1 and TRBJ2-2; D may be TRBD1 (5 bases). The V gene lost 7 bases and the J gene lost 5 bases, with 11 bases spanning the gap. Germline V lookup: CDR1 SQVTM, CDR2 ANQGSEA. The CDR3 covers 12 residues. CDR3 nucleotide sequence: TGCAGCGCCAGACAGACAACCGGGGAGCTGTTTTTT. This sequence encodes CSARQTTGELFF.

This clonotype was recorded a few times. J is TRBJ1-5 and V is TRBV2, with TRBD1 as a possible D gene (5 bases). The germline V and J ends were trimmed by 8 bases and 2 bases, with 16 bases remaining between them. This CDR3 is 15 amino acids long. The V gene's germline CDR1 is SNHLY and CDR2 FYNNEI. The CDR3 spells CASGKQGLGNQPQHF. The CDR3 nucleotides are TGTGCCAGCGGTAAGCAGGGTTTGGGCAATCAGCCCCAGCATTTT.

This clonotype was observed at least ten times. CDR3 protein: CASSPTKGTGANVLTF. CDR3 nucleotide sequence: TGTGCCAGCAGCCCCACAAAGGGGACTGGGGCCAACGTCCTGACTTTC. The gene calls are TRBV7-9 and TRBJ2-6, with D maybe TRBD1 (5 bases). CDR3 length equals 16 residues. Germline loops: CDR1 SEHNR, CDR2 FQNEAQ (reference sequence). V dropped 5 bases and J dropped 2 bases, with 13 bases sitting between them.

This clonotype appeared many times. The genes are TRBV5-1 and TRBJ1-1, with D perhaps matching TRBD1 (6 bases). V lost 1 base, J lost 1 base, and 14 bases lay in between. This CDR3 spans 16 amino acids. Germline CDR1 is SGHRS and CDR2 is YFSETQ. The CDR3 DNA sequence: TGCGCCAGCAGCTTGAACGCGGGACAATGGAACACTGAAGCTTTCTTT. This translates into CASSLNAGQWNTEAFF.

This clonotype has at least ten counts. The J gene is TRBJ1-5, the V gene TRBV3-1; D unresolved. Deletions cut 0 bases from V and 9 bases from J, with 9 bases between. Germline V gene lookup returns CDR1 LGHDT and CDR2 YNNKEL (reference sequence). The length of the CDR3 is 13 residues. CDR3 region: CASSQDLGGPQHF. Here the CDR3 DNA reads TGTGCCAGCAGCCAAGATCTGGGTGGGCCCCAGCATTTT.

In this sample, this clonotype turned up many times. The rearrangement joins TRBV20-1 to TRBJ2-1, with a tentative D call TRBD2 (6 bases). CDR3 size: 15 residues. Trimming removed 3 bases at V and 0 bases at J, with 12 bases between. Germline CDR1 is DFQATT and CDR2 is SNEGSKA (reference sequence). CDR3 sequence: CSARAWDFSYNEQFF. The CDR3 coding sequence is TGCAGTGCTAGGGCCTGGGACTTCTCCTACAATGAGCAGTTCTTC.

Ten or more counts support this clonotype. The chain has TRBV3-1 and TRBJ2-3; the match to TRBD2 covers 8 bases. The CDR3 spans 14 residues. The V and J ends lost 1 base and 8 bases, in that order; junction bases with no gene match: 5. Germline V lookup: CDR1 LGHDT, CDR2 YNNKEL (reference sequence). CDR3 DNA: TGTGCCAGCAGCCAAGCGGGGGGGCCGGGTACGCAGTATTTT. Translation gives CASSQAGGPGTQYF.

This clonotype was observed at least ten times. The chain employs TRBV3-1 and TRBJ1-1; D unclear. V was cut by 3 bases and J by 3 bases, with 17 bases left in between. This CDR3 spans 16 amino acids. Germline CDR1 is LGHDT and CDR2 is YNNKEL (reference sequence). The CDR3 loop is CASSQKPGVRDTEAFF. Written as DNA, the CDR3 is TGTGCCAGCAGCCAGAAGCCGGGAGTCCGGGACACTGAAGCTTTCTTT.

Many counts were recorded for this clonotype. This chain joins TRBV4-2 and TRBJ1-3; maybe TRBD1 (5 bases). Germline loops: CDR1 LGHNA, CDR2 YNFKEQ. The ends were cut back, 4 bases at V and 0 bases at J, with 31 bases in the middle. This CDR3 spans 22 amino acids. The CDR3 reads CASSLMDGGVGPSLLSGNTIYF. The CDR3 nucleotides are TGTGCCAGCAGCCTCATGGACGGAGGGGTCGGCCCTTCTCTTCTCTCTGGAAACACCATATATTTT.

In this sample, this clonotype turned up many times. This chain connects TRBV6-5 to TRBJ1-5, with D possibly matching TRBD1 (5 bases). V gave up 6 bases and J gave up 7 bases, with 13 bases separating them. The CDR3 has 13 residues. The germline CDR1 and CDR2 sequences are MNHEY and SVGAGI. CDR3 protein: CASSYDGDQPQHF. DNA for the CDR3: TGTGCCAGCAGCTACGACGGGGACCAGCCCCAGCATTTT.

This clonotype was detected many times. This chain connects TRBV7-9 to TRBJ2-3, with D uncertain. The CDR3 sequence is 13 residues long. Trimming took off 8 bases at V and 2 bases at J, with 11 bases between the two ends. The germline CDR1 and CDR2 sequences are SEHNR and FQNEAQ (reference sequence). The CDR3: CASEGHNTDTQYF. In DNA form, the CDR3 reads TGTGCCAGCGAAGGCCATAACACAGATACGCAGTATTTT.

A note on this clonotype: This may arise from a read error, as a much more abundant clone is one base away. This sequence joins TRBV2 and TRBJ1-4; the D gene is possibly TRBD1 (5 bases). The length of the CDR3 is 15 residues. V lost 6 bases and J lost 3, with 14 bases in between. CDR1 is SNHLY and CDR2 is FYNNEI in the germline V gene. The CDR3 loop reads CASSVLQESNEKLFF. CDR3 coding DNA: TGTGCCAGCAGCGTCTTACAGGAATCTAATGAAAAACTGTTTTTT.

This clonotype was detected many times. The chain recombines TRBV12-3 or TRBV12-4 with TRBJ1-1; D call uncertain. CDR3 length equals 14 residues. V shed 3 bases and J shed 3 bases, with 11 bases lying between them. In DNA form, the CDR3 reads TGTGCCAGCAGTTTTGGGTCGGGAGACACTGAAGCTTTCTTT. This codes for CASSFGSGDTEAFF.